Each of the 25 T cell receptor beta chains below was sequenced from the same sample in a study of blood T cell repertoires in COVID-19. Some clones are missing from TCRdb's copy, which holds only in-frame ones; the method was immunoSEQ multiplex PCR. The table includes roughly 190,000 clones, 88% detected once. The sequenced sample consisted of peripheral blood. These receptors originate from a man aged 40-50 years with active or convalescent COVID-19.

The chain uses TRBV25-1 and TRBJ2-7, with 7 bases that match TRBD2. Trimming cost V 7 bases and J 2 bases; bases outside gene matches: 5. CDR1 is MGHDK, CDR2 SYGVNS, per germline. There are 13 residues in the CDR3. CDR3 sequence (DNA): TGTGCCAGCACCTCCGGGGGGACCTACGAGCAGTACTTC. As protein: CASTSGGTYEQYF.

The J gene is TRBJ2-7, the V gene TRBV6-5; 9 bases are shared with TRBD1. The trim removed 5 bases at V and 4 bases at J, leaving 6 bases unmatched. This CDR3 spans 14 amino acids. Germline V gene lookup returns CDR1 MNHEY and CDR2 SVGAGI. The CDR3 coding sequence is TGTGCCAGCAGTAATTCGGGACAGGGTTACGAGCAGTACTTC. Translation: CASSNSGQGYEQYF.

This rearrangement joins TRBV18 to TRBJ1-6; D remains ambiguous. V was clipped by 5 bases and J by 7 bases, with 15 bases between them. Germline-derived CDR1 and CDR2 are KGHSH and LQKENI. This CDR3 comprises 15 residues. CDR3 sequence (DNA): TGTGCCAGCTCAGAGCTAGGAGCGGGCAATTCACCCCTCCACTTT. Encoded protein: CASSELGAGNSPLHF.

The V call is TRBV11-2, the J call TRBJ2-3, with 9 positions matching TRBD2. V gave up 5 bases and J gave up 0 bases; unmatched junction bases: 15. CDR3 length equals 19 residues. Germline CDR1 is SGHAT and CDR2 is FQNNGV. CDR3 DNA: TGTGCCAGCAGCCCAAAGTCGCTAGCGGGGCGAACTAGCACAGATACGCAGTATTTT. Its translation: CASSPKSLAGRTSTDTQYF.

This chain connects TRBV27 to TRBJ1-5; TRBD1 matches 11 bases. The CDR3 is made up of 14 amino acids. After removal of 6 bases from V and 4 bases from J, the junction contained 2 bases not matched to a gene. Germline V gene lookup returns CDR1 MNHEY and CDR2 SMNVEV (reference sequence). The DNA for the CDR3 is TGTGCCAGCAGACGGGACAGGGGGAATCAGCCCCAGCATTTT. This sequence encodes CASRRDRGNQPQHF.

A single count supports this clone. This chain uses TRBV3-1 (or the pseudogene TRBV3-2) with TRBJ2-3; TRBD2 agrees at 8 bases. Germline-derived CDR1 and CDR2 are LGHDT and YNNKEL (reference sequence). This CDR3 region has 15 residues. With V trimmed by 6 bases and J by 3 bases, 8 bases remained unmatched. The CDR3 loop reads CASSPGGGGTDTQYF. CDR3 bases: TGTGCCAGCAGTCCCGGAGGCGGGGGGACAGATACGCAGTATTTT.

V gene TRBV9 combines with J gene TRBJ1-4; D is possibly TRBD1 (6 bases). CDR3 length equals 14 residues. CDR1 SGDLS and CDR2 YYNGEE come from the germline V gene. V was cut by 4 bases and J by 8 bases, with 15 bases left in between. The CDR3 spells CASSHQGKGEKLFF. CDR3 in DNA: TGTGCCAGCAGCCACCAGGGGAAAGGCGAAAAACTGTTTTTT.

The chain carries TRBV15 and TRBJ1-1, with 9 nucleotides matching TRBD1. Looked up from germline, CDR1 is LNHNV and CDR2 is YYDKDF (reference sequence). The length of the CDR3 is 15 residues. V dropped 2 bases and J dropped 3; count of bases not matched to a gene: 4. The CDR3 region has the DNA TGTGCCACCAGCAGACCCGACAGGGGGGACACTGAAGCTTTCTTT. Translated, it gives CATSRPDRGDTEAFF.

The V gene is TRBV5-1, the J gene TRBJ2-1; 8 bases align to TRBD1. CDR1 and CDR2 (germline): SGHRS, YFSETQ. Trimming cost V 3 bases and J 5 bases; bases outside gene matches: 7. The CDR3 length is 15 residues. The CDR3 DNA follows: TGCGCCAGCAGCTCCGAGGACAGGGACCACAATGAGCAGTTCTTC. This sequence encodes CASSSEDRDHNEQFF.

The rearrangement joins TRBV5-8 to TRBJ2-7; D gene uncertain. CDR1 is SGHTS, CDR2 YDEGEE, per germline. Trimming stripped 4 bases from V and 4 bases from J, with 3 bases between. This CDR3 comprises 10 residues. CDR3 protein: CASSPYEQYF. CDR3 DNA: TGTGCCAGCAGCCCGTACGAGCAGTACTTC.

This clone has ten or more counts. The V and J genes are TRBV27 and TRBJ2-1; D call uncertain. Trimming cost V 3 bases and J 8 bases, with 11 bases left between them. This CDR3 has 13 residues. Germline-derived CDR1 and CDR2 are MNHEY and SMNVEV (reference sequence). DNA for the CDR3: TGTGCCAGCAGTTTGCGGAGTTTCGATGAGCAGTTCTTC. Residues: CASSLRSFDEQFF.

This chain links TRBV5-1 with TRBJ2-5, with 9 bases identical to TRBD2. Germline CDR1 is SGHRS and CDR2 is YFSETQ. CDR3 length: 20 residues. Germline trimming cut 0 bases from V and 5 bases from J; bases unmatched to any gene: 20. The DNA for the CDR3 is TGCGCCAGCAGCTTGGCTCTGTCTAGCGGGGCGAAGGGGGTTATGGAGACCCAGTACTTC. Translation gives CASSLALSSGAKGVMETQYF.

This rearrangement joins TRBV9 to TRBJ1-1; tentative D call: TRBD1 (6 bases). Germline values: CDR1 SGDLS, CDR2 YYNGEE. This CDR3 comprises 15 residues. V dropped 0 bases and J dropped 0 bases, with 9 bases sitting between them. This CDR3 is CASSVERGMNTEAFF. The CDR3, as DNA: TGTGCCAGCAGCGTAGAAAGGGGGATGAACACTGAAGCTTTCTTT.

The chain couples TRBV7-3 to TRBJ2-5; 10 bases line up with TRBD1. This CDR3 is 20 amino acids long. Germline-derived CDR1 and CDR2 are SGHTA and FQGTGA. V was clipped by 2 bases and J by 2 bases; unmatched bases: 17. Written as DNA, the CDR3 is TGTGCCAGCAGCTTAGAGGGGGTGTTTGGGGACAGGGGAGGACAAGAGACCCAGTACTTC. Translating it yields CASSLEGVFGDRGGQETQYF.

The V and J genes are TRBV19 and TRBJ2-6, with D perhaps matching TRBD1 (6 bases). The CDR3 length is 17 residues. V was cut by 6 bases and J by 0 bases, with 15 bases left in between. Germline V CDR1 and CDR2: LNHDA, SQIVND (reference sequence). CDR3 protein: CASRGRDKYSGANVLTF. In DNA, the CDR3 is TGTGCCAGTAGGGGACGGGACAAGTACTCTGGGGCCAACGTCCTGACTTTC.

The chain joins TRBV5-4 to TRBJ1-2, with TRBD1 matching over 9 bases. The ends lost 1 base at V and 6 bases at J; junction bases unmatched: 4. Per germline, CDR1 SGHNT and CDR2 YYREEE (reference sequence). This CDR3 region has 14 residues. CDR3 sequence (DNA): TGTGCCAGCAGCTTGAGGGACAGGGTCGATGGCTACACCTTC. Residues: CASSLRDRVDGYTF.

The V call is TRBV2, the J call TRBJ2-7; D might be TRBD2 (6 bases). The CDR3 spans 16 residues. Germline V lookup: CDR1 SNHLY, CDR2 FYNNEI. Trimming left V 7 bases short and J 3 bases short, with 22 bases between. The CDR3 coding sequence is TGTGCCAGCACTCTGGCCCGGGACTCTCCCCTCTACGAGCAGTACTTC. Its translation is CASTLARDSPLYEQYF.

This clone was detected a few times. This chain uses TRBV7-9 with TRBJ1-1; D gene uncertain. The germline CDR1 and CDR2 sequences are SEHNR and FQNEAQ (reference sequence). The CDR3 has 13 amino acids. V was trimmed by 1 base and J by 2 bases, leaving 5 bases between them. CDR3 sequence reads: CASSLDSNTEAFF. In DNA form, the CDR3 reads TGTGCCAGCAGCTTAGACAGTAACACTGAAGCTTTCTTT.

The chain employs TRBV29-1 and TRBJ2-1; 8 nucleotides line up with TRBD2. Trimming took 3 bases from V and 1 from J; bases not matched to a gene: 5. The CDR3 covers 15 residues. In germline, CDR1 is SQVTM, CDR2 ANQGSEA. This CDR3 reads CSVELGLVSYNEQFF. Written as DNA, the CDR3 is TGCAGCGTTGAGTTGGGACTAGTATCCTACAATGAGCAGTTCTTC.

The J gene is TRBJ1-4, the V gene TRBV18, with TRBD1 as a possible D gene (6 bases). This CDR3 is 15 amino acids long. V was shortened by 0 bases and J by 7 bases, with 12 bases between the two germline ends. Germline V gene sequence: CDR1 KGHSH, CDR2 LQKENI. The DNA for the CDR3 is TGTGCCAGCTCACCACCGGGGGGGCTCTCTGAAAAACTGTTTTTT. Protein product: CASSPPGGLSEKLFF.

V usage is TRBV7-2 and J usage is TRBJ1-4; D may be TRBD1 (5 bases). The germline V and J ends were trimmed by 2 bases and 8 bases, with 15 bases remaining between them. There are 15 residues in the CDR3. Germline CDR1 and CDR2: SGHTA and FQGNSA. The CDR3: CASSLMAQGGEKLFF. Here the CDR3 DNA reads TGTGCCAGCAGCTTAATGGCCCAGGGAGGGGAAAAACTGTTTTTT.

This rearrangement joins TRBV28 to TRBJ1-2, with a weak D call TRBD1 (6 bases). The CDR3 consists of 13 residues. V lost 7 bases to trimming and J lost 4 bases, with 13 bases between them. Per germline, CDR1 MDHEN and CDR2 SYDVKM. CDR3 coding DNA: TGTGCCAGCACCACAACGGACAGCTATGGCTACACCTTC. Protein product: CASTTTDSYGYTF.

This chain connects TRBV19 to TRBJ2-7; 9 bases agree with TRBD1. The germline gives CDR1 LNHDA, CDR2 SQIVND (reference sequence). The CDR3 is 14 amino acids. V was pared by 8 bases and J by 5 bases, with 10 bases of the junction left unmatched. CDR3 region: CASALRDRVHEQYF. The CDR3 DNA follows: TGTGCCAGTGCCCTCCGGGACAGGGTACACGAGCAGTACTTC.

The chain uses TRBV2 and TRBJ2-5; 8 positions agree with TRBD2. V was clipped by 6 bases and J by 4 bases; unmatched bases: 7. The CDR3 length is 14 residues. Germline CDR1 is SNHLY and CDR2 is FYNNEI. As DNA, the CDR3 is TGTGCCAGCAGAAAAGAGACTAGCGCAGAGACCCAGTACTTC. Protein product: CASRKETSAETQYF.

The chain carries TRBV2 and TRBJ1-5; D might be TRBD1 (5 bases). The CDR3 contains 14 residues. CDR1 SNHLY and CDR2 FYNNEI come from the germline V gene. V lost 7 bases and J 6 bases, leaving 16 bases between the germline ends. The CDR3 here is CASTVGTGVQPQHF. CDR3 nucleotide sequence: TGTGCCAGCACTGTTGGAACGGGGGTTCAGCCCCAGCATTTT.